The T cell receptor (beta chain) under discussion was sequenced for a study of blood T cell repertoires in COVID-19. Whole-study context: COVID-19 samples, acute and convalescent, were from the United States, Italy and Spain.

The CDR3 covers 14 residues. Trimming took off 6 bases at V and 5 bases at J, with 16 bases between the two ends. Germline values: CDR1 WSHSY, CDR2 SAAADI. Profiled with immunoSEQ multiplex PCR; TCRdb holds only in-frame clones, not every one. This table has a few hundred thousand clones, approximately 89% appearing once. The sample taken for sequencing was peripheral blood. The genes are TRBV10-2 and TRBJ2-5; D is perhaps TRBD2 (7 bases). This receptor was obtained from a woman between 25 and 40 years old with COVID-19, enrolled during active disease. CDR3 protein: CASSERGGAETQYF. The CDR3 DNA reads TGCGCCAGCAGCGAGAGGGGGGGGGCCGAGACCCAGTACTTC.